What follows are 3 T cell receptor beta chains derived from one specimen sequenced in a study of T cells in women clearing cervical HPV infection (dated by TCRdb to between 2017 and 2018). Libraries were made using the immunoSEQ multiplex PCR assay. Sourced from immuneACCESS, this table was stored by TCRdb with only in-frame sequences that have V and J called. A share of the clones is absent; for the studies checked, an unresolved V gene accounts for under half, and the remainder has no known explanation. The table for this sample records roughly 48,000 clones. The ten biggest clones cover about 1.6% of the sample. The specimen was blood buffy coat. Every receptor here comes from a woman aged 18 to 69 with a cervical HPV16 infection that either progressed to CIN3+ or cleared (not recorded which).

Worth noting for this clone: The CDR3 end lies 3 residues beyond the end of the read and is filled in from the germline J gene. This chain links TRBV11-2 with TRBJ2-7; 8 bases align to TRBD1. The CDR3 spans 14 residues. Germline loops: CDR1 SGHAT, CDR2 FQNNGV. The V and J ends lost 6 bases and 4 bases, in that order; junction bases with no gene match: 8. CDR3 loop: CASSDPGQAYEQYF. The covered CDR3 bases are TGTGCCAGCAGTGACCCGGGACAGGCATACGAG.

The chain's CDR3 is CSARDSQGSTDTQYF. The covered CDR3 bases are TGCAGTGCTAGAGATTCCCAGGGTAGCACAGATACG. The genes are TRBV20-1 and TRBJ2-3; a weak D match, TRBD1 (5 bases). The read comes to an end 3 residues before the CDR3 does, leaving the germline J gene to fill in the end. The CDR3 extends over 15 amino acids. The germline gives CDR1 DFQATT, CDR2 SNEGSKA (reference sequence). Trimming took off 0 bases at V and 0 bases at J, with 10 bases between the two ends.

With regard to this clone: The sequence runs out 3 residues before the end of the CDR3; the remainder is reconstructed from the germline J gene. The rearrangement joins TRBV20-1 to TRBJ1-5; tentative D call: TRBD1 (5 bases). Trimming cost V 6 bases and J 3 bases, with 24 bases left between them. The CDR3 has 17 residues. Germline V gene lookup returns CDR1 DFQATT and CDR2 SNEGSKA (reference sequence). The covered CDR3 bases are TGCAGTGCCAAGGAGGTGGTAGACAGACTCTCCAATCAGCCC. Translated, it gives CSAKEVVDRLSNQP. The CDR3 as a whole reads CSAKEVVDRLSNQPQHF.